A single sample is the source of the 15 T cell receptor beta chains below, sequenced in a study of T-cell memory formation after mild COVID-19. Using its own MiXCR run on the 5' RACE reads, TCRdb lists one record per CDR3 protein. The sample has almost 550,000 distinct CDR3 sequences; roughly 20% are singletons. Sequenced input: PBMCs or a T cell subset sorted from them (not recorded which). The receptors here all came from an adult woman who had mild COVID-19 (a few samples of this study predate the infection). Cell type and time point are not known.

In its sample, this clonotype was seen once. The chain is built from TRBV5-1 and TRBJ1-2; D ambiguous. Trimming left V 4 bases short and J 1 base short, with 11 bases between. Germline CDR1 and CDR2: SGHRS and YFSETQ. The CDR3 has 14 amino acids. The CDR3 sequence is CASSPQLSNYGYTF. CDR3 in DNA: TGCGCCAGCAGCCCCCAGTTGAGTAACTATGGCTACACCTTC.

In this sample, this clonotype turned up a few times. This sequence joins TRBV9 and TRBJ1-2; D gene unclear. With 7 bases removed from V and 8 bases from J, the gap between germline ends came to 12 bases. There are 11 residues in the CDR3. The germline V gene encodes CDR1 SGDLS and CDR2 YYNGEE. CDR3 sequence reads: CASALPGGYTF. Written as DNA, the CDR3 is TGTGCCAGCGCCCTGCCCGGGGGCTACACCTTC. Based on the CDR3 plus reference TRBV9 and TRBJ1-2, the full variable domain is DSGVTQTPKHLITATGQRVTLRCSPRSGDLSVYWYQQSLDQGLQFLIQYYNGEERAKGNILERFSAQQFPDLHSELNLSSLELGDSALYFCASALPGGYTFGSGTRLTVV.

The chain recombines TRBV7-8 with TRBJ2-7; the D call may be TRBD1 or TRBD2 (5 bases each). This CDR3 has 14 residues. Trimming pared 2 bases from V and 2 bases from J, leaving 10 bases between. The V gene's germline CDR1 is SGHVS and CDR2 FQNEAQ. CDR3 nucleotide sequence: TGTGCCAGCAGCTTAAAAGGGGACGCCTACGAGCAGTACTTC. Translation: CASSLKGDAYEQYF.

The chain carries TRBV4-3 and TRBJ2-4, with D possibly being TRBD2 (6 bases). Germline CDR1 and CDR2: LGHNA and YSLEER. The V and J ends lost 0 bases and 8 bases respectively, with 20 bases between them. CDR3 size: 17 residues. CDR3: CASSQDFWDQTGDIQYF. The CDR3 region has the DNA TGCGCCAGCAGCCAAGATTTTTGGGACCAAACGGGGGACATTCAGTACTTC.

The CDR3 nucleotides are TGTGCCAGCAGTCGCGGGGACCGTAGAAGTGGCTACACCTTC. Translating it yields CASSRGDRRSGYTF. The chain couples TRBV12-3 or TRBV12-4 to TRBJ1-2, with a tentative D call TRBD1 (5 bases). CDR3 length: 14 residues. Trimming removed 5 bases at V and 7 bases at J, with 17 bases between.

The CDR3 loop is CASSFLVSSSYEQYF. CDR3 nucleotides: TGTGCCAGCAGTTTTCTAGTATCGAGCTCCTACGAGCAGTACTTC. V is TRBV12-3 or TRBV12-4 and J is TRBJ2-7; no firm D call. The CDR3 runs 15 residues. V lost 3 bases, J lost 0 bases, and 12 bases lay in between.

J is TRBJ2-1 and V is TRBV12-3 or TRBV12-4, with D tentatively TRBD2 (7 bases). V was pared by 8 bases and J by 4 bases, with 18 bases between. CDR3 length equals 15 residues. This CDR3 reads CASERGGTAYNEQFF. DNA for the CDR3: TGTGCCAGCGAAAGGGGGGGGACGGCGTACAATGAGCAGTTCTTC.

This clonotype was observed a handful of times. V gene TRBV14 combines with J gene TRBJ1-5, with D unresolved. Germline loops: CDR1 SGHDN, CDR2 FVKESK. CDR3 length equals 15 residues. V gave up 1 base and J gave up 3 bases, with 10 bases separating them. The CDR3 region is CASSQGSAANQPQHF. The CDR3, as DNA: TGTGCCAGCAGCCAAGGTTCGGCAGCCAATCAGCCCCAGCATTTT.

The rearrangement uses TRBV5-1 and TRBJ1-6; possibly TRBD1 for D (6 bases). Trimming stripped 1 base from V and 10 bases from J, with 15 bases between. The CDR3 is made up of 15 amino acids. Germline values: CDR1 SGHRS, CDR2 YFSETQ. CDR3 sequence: CASSLRQGSGSPLHF. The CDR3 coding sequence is TGCGCCAGCAGCTTGAGGCAGGGGAGCGGCTCACCCCTCCACTTT. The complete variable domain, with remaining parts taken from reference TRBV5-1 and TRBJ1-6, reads KAGVTQTPRYLIKTRGQQVTLSCSPISGHRSVSWYQQTPGQGLQFLFEYFSETQRNKGNFPGRFSGRQFSNSRSEMNVSTLELGDSALYLCASSLRQGSGSPLHFGNGTRLTVT.

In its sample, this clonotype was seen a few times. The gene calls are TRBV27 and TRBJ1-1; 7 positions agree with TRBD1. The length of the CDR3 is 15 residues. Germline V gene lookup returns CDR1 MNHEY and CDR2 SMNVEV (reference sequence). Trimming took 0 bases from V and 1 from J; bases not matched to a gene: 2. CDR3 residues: CASSLSWTGNTEAFF. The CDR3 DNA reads TGTGCCAGCAGTTTATCTTGGACAGGGAACACTGAAGCTTTCTTT.

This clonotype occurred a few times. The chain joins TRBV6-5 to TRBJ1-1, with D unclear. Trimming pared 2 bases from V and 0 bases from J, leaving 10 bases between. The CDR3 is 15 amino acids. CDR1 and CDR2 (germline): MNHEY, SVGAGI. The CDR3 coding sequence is TGTGCCAGCAGTTACCGTGCCGGGCTGAACACTGAAGCTTTCTTT. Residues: CASSYRAGLNTEAFF.

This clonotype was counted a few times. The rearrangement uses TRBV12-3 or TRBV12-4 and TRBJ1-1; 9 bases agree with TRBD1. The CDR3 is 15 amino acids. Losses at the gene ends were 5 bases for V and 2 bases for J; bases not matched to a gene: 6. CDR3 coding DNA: TGTGCCAGCAGTACCCGGGACAGGGTAAACACTGAAGCTTTCTTT. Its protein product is CASSTRDRVNTEAFF.

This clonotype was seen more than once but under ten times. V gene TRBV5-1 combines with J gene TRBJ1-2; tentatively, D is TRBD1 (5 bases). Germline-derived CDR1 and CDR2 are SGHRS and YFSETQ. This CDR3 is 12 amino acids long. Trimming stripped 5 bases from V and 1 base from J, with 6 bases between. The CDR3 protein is CASRGLNYGYTF. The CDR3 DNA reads TGCGCCAGCAGGGGACTTAACTATGGCTACACCTTC.

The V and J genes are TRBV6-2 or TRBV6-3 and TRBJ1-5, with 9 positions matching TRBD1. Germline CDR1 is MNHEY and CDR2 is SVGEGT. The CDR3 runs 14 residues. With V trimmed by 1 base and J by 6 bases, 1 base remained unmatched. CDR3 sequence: CASSYWTGVQPQHF. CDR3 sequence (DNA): TGTGCCAGCAGTTACTGGACAGGGGTTCAGCCCCAGCATTTT.

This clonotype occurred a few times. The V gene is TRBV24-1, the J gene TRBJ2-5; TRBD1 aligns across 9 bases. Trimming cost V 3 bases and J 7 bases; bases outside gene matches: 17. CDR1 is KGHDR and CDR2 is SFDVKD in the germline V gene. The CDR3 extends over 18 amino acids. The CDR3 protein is CATSDRLTGGIPSGTQYF. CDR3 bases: TGTGCCACCAGTGATCGACTAACAGGGGGCATACCCTCCGGGACCCAGTACTTC.